The 11 T cell receptor beta chains presented below share a single source sample, sequenced in a study of blood T cell repertoires in COVID-19. The protocol was immunoSEQ multiplex PCR, while the TCRdb copy is restricted to in-frame clones and leaves out a portion. The profile shows tens of thousands of clones, roughly 85% of them singletons. Sequenced material: peripheral blood. All receptors come from a human donor in a cohort sampled during active COVID-19.

This chain connects TRBV3-1 (or the pseudogene TRBV3-2) to TRBJ1-1; tentatively, D is TRBD1 (5 bases). The CDR3 sequence is 15 residues long. V was cut by 2 bases and J by 5 bases, with 15 bases left in between. Germline loops: CDR1 LGHDT, CDR2 YNNKEL (reference sequence). CDR3 in DNA: TGTGCCAGCAGCCAAATGGGGACTTTTGGGACTGAAGCTTTCTTT. Protein product: CASSQMGTFGTEAFF.

V gene TRBV11-2 combines with J gene TRBJ2-2; D is perhaps TRBD1 (7 bases). Germline lookup yields CDR1 SGHAT and CDR2 FQNNGV. CDR3 length: 18 amino acids. With 4 bases removed from V and 1 base from J, the gap between germline ends came to 19 bases. The CDR3 DNA reads TGTGCCAGCAGCTCCCTCCCCGGCCAGGGGGGGAACACCGGGGAGCTGTTTTTT. This encodes CASSSLPGQGGNTGELFF. The whole variable domain, remainder taken from reference TRBV11-2 and TRBJ2-2, is EAGVAQSPRYKIIEKRQSVAFWCNPISGHATLYWYQQILGQGPKLLIQFQNNGVVDDSQLPKDRFSAERLKGVDSTLKIQPAKLEDSAVYLCASSSLPGQGGNTGELFFGEGSRLTVL.

This chain connects TRBV6-6 to TRBJ1-5, with TRBD1 matching over 7 bases. V shed 6 bases and J 4 bases; nucleotides not matched to a gene: 9. CDR3 size: 15 residues. From germline, CDR1 is MNHNY and CDR2 SVGAGI (reference sequence). The CDR3 reads CASRPGQNSNQPQHF. CDR3 coding DNA: TGTGCCAGCAGACCGGGACAGAACTCTAATCAGCCCCAGCATTTT.

This rearrangement joins TRBV11-3 to TRBJ2-1, with 8 bases that match TRBD2. The CDR3 has 15 residues. Germline CDR1 SGHNT, CDR2 YENEEA. J lost 6 bases, V lost 5 bases, and 9 bases had no gene match. CDR3 sequence reads: CASSPARTSINEQFF. The CDR3, as DNA: TGTGCCAGCAGCCCTGCTAGGACTAGCATCAATGAGCAGTTCTTC. Based on the CDR3 plus reference TRBV11-3 and TRBJ2-1, the full variable domain is EAGVVQSPRYKIIEKKQPVAFWCNPISGHNTLYWYLQNLGQGPELLIRYENEEAVDDSQLPKDRFSAERLKGVDSTLKIQPAELGDSAVYLCASSPARTSINEQFFGPGTRLTVL.

The chain links TRBV2 to TRBJ2-2; D not certain. Germline V CDR1 and CDR2: SNHLY, FYNNEI. Trimming took 5 bases from V and 6 from J, leaving 10 bases between them. This CDR3 is built from 13 residues. CDR3 loop: CASSLTIPGELFF. For the CDR3, the DNA is TGTGCCAGCAGTCTTACTATTCCCGGGGAGCTGTTTTTT.

The rearrangement joins TRBV13 to TRBJ2-3, with D possibly being TRBD2 (5 bases). Trimming shortened V by 6 bases and J by 3 bases, and 10 bases separated the two germline ends. This CDR3 is built from 13 residues. The V gene's germline CDR1 is PRHDT and CDR2 FYEKMQ (reference sequence). DNA for the CDR3: TGTGCCAGCAGGGACTTCCTTACAGATACGCAGTATTTT. This gives the protein CASRDFLTDTQYF.

This CDR3 is CASSQREEGGELFF. The CDR3 DNA sequence: TGTGCCAGCAGCCAGCGGGAGGAGGGCGGGGAGCTGTTTTTT. The J gene is TRBJ2-2, the V gene TRBV7-9, with 9 bases aligning to TRBD2. V trimming: 5 bases; J trimming: 7 bases; junction bases outside the gene matches: 5. CDR1 and CDR2 (germline): SEHNR, FQNEAQ (reference sequence). This CDR3 is built from 14 residues.

V usage is TRBV30 and J usage is TRBJ2-7, with D maybe TRBD2 (6 bases). V dropped 6 bases and J dropped 5 bases, with 14 bases sitting between them. The CDR3 has 12 amino acids. CDR1 GTSNPN and CDR2 SVGIG come from the germline V gene (reference sequence). CDR3 bases: TGTGCCTGCGGAGGGCCGAGGGACGAGCAGTACTTC. It is translated as CACGGPRDEQYF.

The chain uses TRBV4-3 and TRBJ1-2; D is unclear. The CDR3 consists of 14 residues. Germline V gives CDR1 LGHNA, CDR2 YSLEER. Trimming pared 0 bases from V and 7 bases from J, leaving 12 bases between. The CDR3 sequence is CASSQDRSIGGYTF. Written as DNA, the CDR3 is TGCGCCAGCAGCCAAGACAGGTCAATAGGTGGCTACACCTTC.

This sequence joins TRBV27 and TRBJ1-1; tentative D call: TRBD1 (5 bases). CDR1 and CDR2 (germline): MNHEY, SMNVEV (reference sequence). CDR3 length: 14 residues. V lost 5 bases and J 3 bases, leaving 13 bases between the germline ends. CDR3 in amino acids: CASSPVLRDTEAFF. CDR3 in DNA: TGTGCCAGCAGTCCCGTCCTCAGGGACACTGAAGCTTTCTTT.

This clone occurred once. V gene TRBV5-1 combines with J gene TRBJ2-7; TRBD2 might be the D (6 bases). Germline V gene data show CDR1 as SGHRS and CDR2 as YFSETQ. The CDR3 has 18 residues. Between the trimmed V and J ends, which lost 4 bases and 8 bases, there was a span of 31 bases. The DNA of the CDR3 is TGCGCCAGCAGCCAACAGGCCGGGGAACGGGACTCGATAGGGAAGCAGTACTTC. Translation: CASSQQAGERDSIGKQYF.